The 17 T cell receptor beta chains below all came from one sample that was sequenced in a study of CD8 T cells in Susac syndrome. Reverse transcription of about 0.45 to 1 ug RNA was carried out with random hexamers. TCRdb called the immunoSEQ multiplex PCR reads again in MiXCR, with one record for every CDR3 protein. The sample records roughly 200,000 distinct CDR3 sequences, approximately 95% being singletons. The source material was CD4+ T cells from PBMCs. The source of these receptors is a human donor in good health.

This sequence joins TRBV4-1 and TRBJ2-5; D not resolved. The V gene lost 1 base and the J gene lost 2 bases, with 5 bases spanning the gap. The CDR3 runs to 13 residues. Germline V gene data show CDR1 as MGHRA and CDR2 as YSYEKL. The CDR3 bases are TGCGCCAGCAGCCAAGGTCTGCAAGAGACCCAGTACTTC. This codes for CASSQGLQETQYF.

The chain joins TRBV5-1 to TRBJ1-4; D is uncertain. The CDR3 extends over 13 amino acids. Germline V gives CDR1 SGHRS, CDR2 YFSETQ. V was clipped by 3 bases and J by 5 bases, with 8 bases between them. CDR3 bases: TGCGCCAGCAGCTCCTTACAAAATGAAAAACTGTTTTTT. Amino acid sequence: CASSSLQNEKLFF.

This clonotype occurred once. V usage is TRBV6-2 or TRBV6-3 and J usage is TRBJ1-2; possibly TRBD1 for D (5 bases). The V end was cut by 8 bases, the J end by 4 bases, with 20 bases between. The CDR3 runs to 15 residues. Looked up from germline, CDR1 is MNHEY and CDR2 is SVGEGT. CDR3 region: CASRSPPGLLYGYTF. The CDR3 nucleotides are TGTGCCAGCCGATCGCCGCCGGGACTACTCTATGGCTACACCTTC.

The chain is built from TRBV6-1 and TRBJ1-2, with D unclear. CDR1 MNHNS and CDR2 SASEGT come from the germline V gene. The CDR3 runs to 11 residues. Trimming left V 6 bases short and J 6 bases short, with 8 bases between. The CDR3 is CASRSPNGYTF. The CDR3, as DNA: TGTGCCAGCAGGTCCCCAAATGGCTACACCTTC.

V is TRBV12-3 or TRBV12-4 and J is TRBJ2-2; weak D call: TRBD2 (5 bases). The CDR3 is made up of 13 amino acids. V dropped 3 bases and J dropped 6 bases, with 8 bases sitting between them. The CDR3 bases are TGTGCCAGCAGTTTGAGAGGGCCCGGGGAGCTGTTTTTT. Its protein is CASSLRGPGELFF.

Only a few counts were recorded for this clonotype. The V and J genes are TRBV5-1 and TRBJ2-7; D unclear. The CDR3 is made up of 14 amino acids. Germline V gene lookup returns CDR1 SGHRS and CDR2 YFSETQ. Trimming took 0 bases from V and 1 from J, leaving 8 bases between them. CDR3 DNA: TGCGCCAGCAGCTTGGAGGCAGCGTCCTACGAGCAGTACTTC. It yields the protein CASSLEAASYEQYF. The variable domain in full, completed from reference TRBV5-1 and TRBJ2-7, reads KAGVTQTPRYLIKTRGQQVTLSCSPISGHRSVSWYQQTPGQGLQFLFEYFSETQRNKGNFPGRFSGRQFSNSRSEMNVSTLELGDSALYLCASSLEAASYEQYFGPGTRLTVT.

CDR3 sequence: CASSINPWTSPTQYF. CDR3 DNA sequence: TGTGCCAGTAGTATCAACCCATGGACGAGTCCGACCCAGTACTTC. The V gene is TRBV19, the J gene TRBJ2-5; no firm D call. Trimming removed 3 bases at V and 7 bases at J, with 18 bases between. The CDR3 runs to 15 residues. Germline assignment: CDR1 LNHDA and CDR2 SQIVND (reference sequence).

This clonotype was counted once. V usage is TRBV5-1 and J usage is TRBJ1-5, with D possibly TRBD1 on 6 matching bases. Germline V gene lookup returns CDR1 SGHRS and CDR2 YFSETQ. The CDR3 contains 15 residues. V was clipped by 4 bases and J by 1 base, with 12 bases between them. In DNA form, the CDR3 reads TGCGCCAGCAGCGAGGGTGACAGGAGCAATCAGCCCCAGCATTTT. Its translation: CASSEGDRSNQPQHF. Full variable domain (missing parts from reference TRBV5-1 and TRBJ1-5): KAGVTQTPRYLIKTRGQQVTLSCSPISGHRSVSWYQQTPGQGLQFLFEYFSETQRNKGNFPGRFSGRQFSNSRSEMNVSTLELGDSALYLCASSEGDRSNQPQHFGDGTRLSIL.

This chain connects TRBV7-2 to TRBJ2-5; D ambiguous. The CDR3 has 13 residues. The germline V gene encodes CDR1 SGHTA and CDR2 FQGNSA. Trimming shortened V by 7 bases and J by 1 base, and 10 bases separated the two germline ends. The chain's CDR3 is CASTAGFQETQYF. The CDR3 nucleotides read TGTGCCAGCACCGCCGGATTCCAAGAGACCCAGTACTTC. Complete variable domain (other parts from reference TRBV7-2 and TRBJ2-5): GAGVSQSPSNKVTEKGKDVELRCDPISGHTALYWYRQSLGQGLEFLIYFQGNSAPDKSGLPSDRFSAERTGGSVSTLTIQRTQQEDSAVYLCASTAGFQETQYFGPGTRLLVL.

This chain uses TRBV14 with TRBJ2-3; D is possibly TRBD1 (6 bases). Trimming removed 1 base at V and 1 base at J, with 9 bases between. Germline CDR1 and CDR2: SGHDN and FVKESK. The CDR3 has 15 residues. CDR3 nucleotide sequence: TGTGCCAGCAGCCAAGGGGGGCAGGGCACAGATACGCAGTATTTT. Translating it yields CASSQGGQGTDTQYF.

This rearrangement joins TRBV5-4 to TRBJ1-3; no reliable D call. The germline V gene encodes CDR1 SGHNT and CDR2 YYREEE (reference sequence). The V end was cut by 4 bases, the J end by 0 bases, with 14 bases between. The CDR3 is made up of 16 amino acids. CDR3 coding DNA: TGTGCCAGCAGCCCCGGCGGGGTACCCTCTGGAAACACCATATATTTT. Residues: CASSPGGVPSGNTIYF.

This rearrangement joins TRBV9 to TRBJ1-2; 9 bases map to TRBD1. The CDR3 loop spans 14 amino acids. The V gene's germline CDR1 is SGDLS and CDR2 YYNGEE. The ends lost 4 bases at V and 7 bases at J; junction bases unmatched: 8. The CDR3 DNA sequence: TGTGCCAGCAGCCTATCACAGGGGGCAGTTGGCTACACCTTC. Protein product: CASSLSQGAVGYTF.

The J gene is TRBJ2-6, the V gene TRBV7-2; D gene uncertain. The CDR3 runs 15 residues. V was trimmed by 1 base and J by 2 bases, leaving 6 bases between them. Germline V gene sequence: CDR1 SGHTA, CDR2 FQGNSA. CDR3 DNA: TGTGCCAGCAGCTTAGAATCTACTGGGGCCAACGTCCTGACTTTC. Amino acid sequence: CASSLESTGANVLTF.

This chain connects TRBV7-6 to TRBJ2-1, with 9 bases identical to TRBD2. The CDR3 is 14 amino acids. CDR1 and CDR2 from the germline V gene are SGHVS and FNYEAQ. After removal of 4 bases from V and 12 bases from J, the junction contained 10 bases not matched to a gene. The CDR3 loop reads CASSSTRGGAVQFF. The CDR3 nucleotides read TGTGCCAGCAGCTCCACCCGCGGGGGGGCAGTGCAGTTCTTC.

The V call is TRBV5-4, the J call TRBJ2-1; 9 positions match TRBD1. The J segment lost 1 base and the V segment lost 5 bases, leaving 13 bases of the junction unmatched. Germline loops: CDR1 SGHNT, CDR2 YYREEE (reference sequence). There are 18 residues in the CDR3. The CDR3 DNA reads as TGTGCCAGCAGAACCGGGACAGGGACCAATCCTTCCTACAATGAGCAGTTCTTC. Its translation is CASRTGTGTNPSYNEQFF.

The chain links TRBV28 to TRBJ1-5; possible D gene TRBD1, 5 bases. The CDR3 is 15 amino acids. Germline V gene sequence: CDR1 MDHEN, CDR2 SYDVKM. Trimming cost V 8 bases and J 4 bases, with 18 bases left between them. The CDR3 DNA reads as TGTGCCAGCTCGGGATCAAGCAAGGGGAATCAGCCCCAGCATTTT. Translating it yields CASSGSSKGNQPQHF.

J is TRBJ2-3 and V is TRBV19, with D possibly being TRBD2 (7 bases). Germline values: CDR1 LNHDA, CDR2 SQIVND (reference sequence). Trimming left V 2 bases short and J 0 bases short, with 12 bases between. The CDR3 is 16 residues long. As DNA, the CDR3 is TGTGCCAGTAGTATACACGGGGGGCCTAGCACAGATACGCAGTATTTT. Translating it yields CASSIHGGPSTDTQYF.